This TCR beta chain was obtained from a study of shared clonotypes between healthy human individuals. With regard to this clone: Its target is not known.

Donors were healthy HIV-negative adults without recent acute infections or vaccinations. Germline assignment: CDR1 LNHNV and CDR2 YYDKDF (reference sequence). The CDR3 extends over 13 amino acids. The germline V and J ends were trimmed by 0 bases and 10 bases, with 10 bases remaining between them. Findings of the study overall: When compared with the clonotypes that were shared by all four sorted-subset donors, the non-shared clonotypes turned out to have lower generation probabilities. Large depth notwithstanding, sorted-subset sequencing proved incomplete by rarefaction.

The authors' processing: Junction-only immunoSEQ sequences carried no quality scores, so filtering differed. Data came from immunoSEQ multiplex PCR; TCRdb stores just in-frame clones and leaves some out. The V and J calls and clone size come from that table; D and trimming were worked out from the DNA. The sample holds some 1,400,000 clones, roughly 96% seen once. Source material: naive CD4+ T cells sorted from blood. The subset is: CD45RA+ positively selected. This rearrangement joins TRBV15 to TRBJ1-5, with a possible D match to TRBD1 (6 bases). This clonotype was obtained from a man aged 25-45 years in good health. The CDR3 nucleotides are TGTGCCACCAGCAGAGAGTACAGGGAACCCCAGCATTTT. Protein sequence: CATSREYREPQHF.